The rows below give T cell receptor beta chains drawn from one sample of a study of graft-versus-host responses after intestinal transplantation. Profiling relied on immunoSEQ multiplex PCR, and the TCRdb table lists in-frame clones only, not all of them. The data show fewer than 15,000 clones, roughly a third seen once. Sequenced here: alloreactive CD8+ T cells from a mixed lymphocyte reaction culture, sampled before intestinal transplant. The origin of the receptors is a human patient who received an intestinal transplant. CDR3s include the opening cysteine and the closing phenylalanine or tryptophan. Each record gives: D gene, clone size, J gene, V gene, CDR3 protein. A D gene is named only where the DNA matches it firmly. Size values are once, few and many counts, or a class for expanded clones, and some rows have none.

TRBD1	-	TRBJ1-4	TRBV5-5	CASSPGGTKRIF
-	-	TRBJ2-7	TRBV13	CASSLVRSSREQYF
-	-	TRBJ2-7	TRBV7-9	CASGSGTYEQYF
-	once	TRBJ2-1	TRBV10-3	CAISEKGGAMDNEQFF
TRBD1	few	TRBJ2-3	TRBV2	CASSGERQGGTDTQYF
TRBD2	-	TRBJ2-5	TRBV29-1	CTTARGGGNGETQYF
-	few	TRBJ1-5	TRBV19	CASSLFDGYNQPQHF
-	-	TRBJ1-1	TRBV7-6	CASSPVTGTKAFF
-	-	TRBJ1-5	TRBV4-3	CASSQVGTAVAQHF
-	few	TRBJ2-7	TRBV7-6	CASSLGTDQSSYEQYF
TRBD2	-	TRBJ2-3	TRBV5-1	CASSLEQRGASGTDTQYF
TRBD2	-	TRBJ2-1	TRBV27	CASAGGPGGNYNEQFF
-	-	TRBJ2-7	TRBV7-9	CASSNSRDNIYEQYF
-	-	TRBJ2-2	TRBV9	CASSVDGEGYAGELFF
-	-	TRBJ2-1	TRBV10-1	CASSERSGTGSYNEQFF
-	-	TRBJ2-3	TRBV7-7	CASSPQDYSTDTQYF
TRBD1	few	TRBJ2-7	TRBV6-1	CASRDRLTYEQYF
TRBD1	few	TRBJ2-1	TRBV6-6	CASSYSWDRDNEQFF
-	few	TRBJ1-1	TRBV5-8	CASSFVNTEAFF
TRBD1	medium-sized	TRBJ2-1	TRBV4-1	CASSQDYRGLYNEQFF
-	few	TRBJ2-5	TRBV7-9	CASSGAFEAQYF
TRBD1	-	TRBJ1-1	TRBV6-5	CASSQGGWTEAFF
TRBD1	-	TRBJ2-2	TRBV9	CASSAPDRGVNTGELFF
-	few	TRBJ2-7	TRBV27	CASSFAGNGYEQYF
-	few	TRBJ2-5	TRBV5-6	CASNPWGLETQYF
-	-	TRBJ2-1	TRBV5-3	CARSWLCSWIDEQFF
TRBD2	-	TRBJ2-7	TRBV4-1	CASSQVRLAGNAQYF
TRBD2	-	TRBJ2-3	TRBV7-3	CASSQWGGEDTQYF
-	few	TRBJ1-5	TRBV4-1	CASSQESSGTYSNQPQHF
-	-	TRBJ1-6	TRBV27	CASTLRPYNSPLHF
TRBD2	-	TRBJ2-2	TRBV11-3	CASSLEGLAGGRVTGELFF
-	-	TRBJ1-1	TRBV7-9	CASSNLGVGTEAFF
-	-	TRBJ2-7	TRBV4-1	CASSQDLGTTYEQYF
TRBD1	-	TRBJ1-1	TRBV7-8	CASSDRVTEAFF
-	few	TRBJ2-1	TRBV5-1	CASRTSSYNEQFF
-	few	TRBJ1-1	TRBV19	CASSMDLGNTEAFF
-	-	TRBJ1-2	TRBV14	CASSQEDPGYTF
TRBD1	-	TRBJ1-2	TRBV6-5	CASSQPRTGVYGYTF
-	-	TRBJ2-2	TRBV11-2	CASSYSLRGELFF
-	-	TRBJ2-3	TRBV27	CASTHLGGFQGKVTDTQYF
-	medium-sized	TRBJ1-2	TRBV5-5	CASSLGQLDYGYTF
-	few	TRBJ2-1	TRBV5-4	CASSLIASDGEQFF
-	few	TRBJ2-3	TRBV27	CASSSRGEGDTQYF
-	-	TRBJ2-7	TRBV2	CASSEGAVEQYF
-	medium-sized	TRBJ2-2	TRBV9	CASSVGASPTGELFF
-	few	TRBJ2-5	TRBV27	CASSLGARGAETQYF
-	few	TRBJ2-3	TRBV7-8	CASSLDRSVQAKLDTDTQYF
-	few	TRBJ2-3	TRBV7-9	CASSLAHATGAITDTQYF
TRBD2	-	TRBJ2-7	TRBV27	CASSPTSGTSSYEQYF
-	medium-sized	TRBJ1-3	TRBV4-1	CASSQQYSGNTIYF